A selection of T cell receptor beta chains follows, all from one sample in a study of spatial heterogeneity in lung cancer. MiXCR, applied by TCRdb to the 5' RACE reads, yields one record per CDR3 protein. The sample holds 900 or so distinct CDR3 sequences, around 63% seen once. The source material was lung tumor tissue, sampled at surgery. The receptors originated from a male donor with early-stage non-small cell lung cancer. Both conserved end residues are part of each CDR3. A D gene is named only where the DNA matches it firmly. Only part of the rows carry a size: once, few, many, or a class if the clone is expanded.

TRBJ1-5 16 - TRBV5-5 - TGTGCCAGCAGCTATTCGCCTGAAAATAGCAATCAGCCCCAGCATTTC CASSYSPENSNQPQHF
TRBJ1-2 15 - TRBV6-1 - TGTGCCAGCACCCCCGATGGGGGGGCGCACTATGGCTACACCTTC CASTPDGGAHYGYTF
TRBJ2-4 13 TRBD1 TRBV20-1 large TGCAGTGCCCTACAGGGGCGGCGGGACATTCAGTACTTC CSALQGRRDIQYF
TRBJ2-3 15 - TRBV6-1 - TGTGCCAGCAGTGAAGATGGTTTTGGCACAGATACGCAGTATTTT CASSEDGFGTDTQYF
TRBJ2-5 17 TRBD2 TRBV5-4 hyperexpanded TGTGCCAGCAGCTTGGGGTCTAGCGGGGGGCTGCGGGAGACCCAGTACTTC CASSLGSSGGLRETQYF
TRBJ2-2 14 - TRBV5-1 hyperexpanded TGCGCCAGCAGCTTACAGGGAAACACCGGGGAGCTGTTTTTT CASSLQGNTGELFF
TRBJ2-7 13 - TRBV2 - TGTGCCAGCAGTGAGTCAGTCTCCTACGAGCAGTACTTC CASSESVSYEQYF
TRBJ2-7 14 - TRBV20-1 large TGCAGTGCTAGACGGTCCAGCTCCTACGAGCAGCAGTACTTC CSARRSSSYEQQYF
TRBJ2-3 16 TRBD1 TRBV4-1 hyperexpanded TGCGCCAGCAGCCAAGGACCGGGACAGGGTGCAGATACGCAGTATTTT CASSQGPGQGADTQYF
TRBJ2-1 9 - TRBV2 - TGTGCCAGCAGTGAAGCGTCGTTCTTC CASSEASFF
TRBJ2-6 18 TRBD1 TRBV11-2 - TGTGCCAGCAGCTTAAACCTCGGGCAGGGGGCTGGGGCCAACGTCCTGACTTTC CASSLNLGQGAGANVLTF
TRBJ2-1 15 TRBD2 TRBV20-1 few TGCAGTGCTAGAGAGGGGACTAGCTCCTACAATGAGCAGTTCTTC CSAREGTSSYNEQFF
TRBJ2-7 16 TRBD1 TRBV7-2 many TGTGCCAGCAGCGAATTCTCCGGGACAGGGACGCACGAGCAGTACTTC CASSEFSGTGTHEQYF
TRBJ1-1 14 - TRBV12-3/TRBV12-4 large TGTGCCAGCAGTCAGCGGACAGAGAACACTGAAGCTTTCTTT CASSQRTENTEAFF
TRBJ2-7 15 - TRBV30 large TGTGCCTGGAGTGTTACTGGGGATGGACGAGCAGTACAGTACTTC CAWSVTGDGRAVQYF
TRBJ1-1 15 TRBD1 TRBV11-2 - TGTGCCAGCAGCCCTTGGACAGGGGGGAACACTGAAGCTTTCTTT CASSPWTGGNTEAFF
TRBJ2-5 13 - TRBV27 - TGTGCCAGCAGTTTATTCTTCCAAGAGACCCAGTACTTC CASSLFFQETQYF
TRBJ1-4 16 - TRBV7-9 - TGTGCCAGCAGCTTTAATGTACCCGCAACTAATGAAAAACTGTTTTTT CASSFNVPATNEKLFF
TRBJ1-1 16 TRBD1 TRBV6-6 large TGTGCCAGCAGTTACGACGACAGGGGGCGCGGGACTGAAGCTTTCTTT CASSYDDRGRGTEAFF
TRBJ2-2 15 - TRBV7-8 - TGTGCCAGCAGCTTAGACATGTCGAACACCGGGGAGCTGTTTTTT CASSLDMSNTGELFF
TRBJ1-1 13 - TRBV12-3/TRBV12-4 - TGTGCCAGCAGTTGGGGGAAGGACACTGAAGCTTTCTTT CASSWGKDTEAFF
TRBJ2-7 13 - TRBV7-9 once TGTGCCAGCCGGACAGCTCACTCCTACGAGCAGTACTTC CASRTAHSYEQYF
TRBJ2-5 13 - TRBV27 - TGTGCCAGCAGTATTCGACTAGAAGAGACCCAGTACTTC CASSIRLEETQYF
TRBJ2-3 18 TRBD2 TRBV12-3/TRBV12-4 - TGTGCCAGCAGTTTAGCGCTCCCCTGGCGGGAGGCCGCAGATACGCAGTATTTT CASSLALPWREAADTQYF
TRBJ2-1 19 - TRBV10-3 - TGTGCCATCAGTGAGTGGATCCGGCTCAATAAAAGGGTGGGCAATGAGCAGTTCTTC CAISEWIRLNKRVGNEQFF
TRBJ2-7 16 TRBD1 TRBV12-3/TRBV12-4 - TGTGCCAGCAGTTTTACGTTCGGACAGGGGTCCTACGAGCAGTACTTC CASSFTFGQGSYEQYF
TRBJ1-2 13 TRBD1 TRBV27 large TGTGCCAGCAGTTTCTCCCGGACAGGCCCCCACACCTTC CASSFSRTGPHTF